The source of this T cell receptor beta chain is a study of T cells in localized non-small cell lung cancer. Germline CDR1 PRHDT, CDR2 FYEKMQ (reference sequence). The CDR3 totals 14 residues. V lost 7 bases, J lost 7 bases, and 14 bases lay in between. This clone was detected only a few times. Produced via immunoSEQ multiplex PCR; TCRdb's table is partial and in-frame only. The top ten hold roughly 36% of the sample, which has 35,000 to 50,000 clones, 70% to 80% seen once. The source was PBMCs, collected before any cancer treatment. The rearrangement links TRBV13 to TRBJ1-6; the D is unclear. The origin of this receptor is a woman aged 40 to 75 with stage II squamous cell lung carcinoma. CDR3 residues: CASNAGGRNSPLHF. The DNA of the CDR3 is TGTGCCAGCAACGCGGGCGGACGGAATTCACCCCTCCACTTT.